This passage covers 23 T cell receptor beta chains from one sample sequenced in a study of blood T cell repertoires in COVID-19. The method was immunoSEQ multiplex PCR; TCRdb's version includes in-frame clones alone and lacks a portion of them. The sample consists of roughly 220,000 clones, approximately 80% of them appearing once. The specimen was peripheral blood. The receptors shown here come from a man younger than 45 with active or convalescent COVID-19.

The chain is built from TRBV5-6 and TRBJ2-7; D may be TRBD2 (7 bases). Looked up from germline, CDR1 is SGHDT and CDR2 is YYEEEE. The V end lost 1 base, the J end lost 7 bases, and 12 bases lay between the germline ends. This CDR3 has 13 amino acids. The DNA of the CDR3 is TGTGCCAGCAGCTTGTGGGGGGGCCAAGAGCAGTACTTC. It encodes CASSLWGGQEQYF.

This chain connects TRBV9 to TRBJ2-2; 7 bases agree with TRBD1. Germline V lookup: CDR1 SGDLS, CDR2 YYNGEE. The CDR3 is 15 amino acids. J lost 2 bases, V lost 3 bases, and 4 bases had no gene match. Written as DNA, the CDR3 is TGTGCCAGCAGCGAACAGGGGACCAACACCGGGGAGCTGTTTTTT. It specifies CASSEQGTNTGELFF.

The chain recombines TRBV5-4 with TRBJ2-2, with TRBD2 as a possible D gene (6 bases). The V end lost 0 bases, the J end lost 0 bases, and 18 bases lay between the germline ends. The CDR3 has 19 amino acids. CDR1 SGHNT and CDR2 YYREEE come from the germline V gene (reference sequence). CDR3: CASSLDGGAVLPNTGELFF. The CDR3 DNA reads TGTGCCAGCAGCTTGGATGGAGGGGCCGTATTGCCGAACACCGGGGAGCTGTTTTTT.

This rearrangement joins TRBV15 to TRBJ1-3; D perhaps matches TRBD1 (6 bases). Trimming shortened V by 0 bases and J by 0 bases, and 9 bases separated the two germline ends. CDR3 size: 16 residues. Germline V gene data show CDR1 as LNHNV and CDR2 as YYDKDF (reference sequence). The CDR3 DNA reads as TGTGCCACCAGCAGAGATCGCAGGGGCTCTGGAAACACCATATATTTT. It yields the protein CATSRDRRGSGNTIYF.

The chain employs TRBV25-1 and TRBJ1-6; D is possibly TRBD1 (6 bases). The CDR3 extends over 15 amino acids. V was clipped by 10 bases and J by 9 bases, with 22 bases between them. The germline V gene has CDR1 MGHDK and CDR2 SYGVNS. Here the CDR3 reads CAIEGQTIGGSPLHF. The DNA for the CDR3 is TGTGCCATCGAAGGGCAGACCATAGGGGGTTCACCCCTCCACTTT.

The J gene is TRBJ2-5, the V gene TRBV9; D gene uncertain. Germline-derived CDR1 and CDR2 are SGDLS and YYNGEE. The CDR3 runs to 13 residues. V dropped 2 bases and J dropped 13 bases, with 18 bases sitting between them. The CDR3 coding sequence is TGTGCCAGCAGCGTCCGACACATGAGCACCTTGTACTTC. It is translated as CASSVRHMSTLYF.

This rearrangement joins TRBV19 to TRBJ1-1; the match to TRBD1 covers 9 bases. CDR1 LNHDA and CDR2 SQIVND come from the germline V gene (reference sequence). The CDR3 totals 15 residues. With V trimmed by 5 bases and J by 4 bases, 8 bases remained unmatched. CDR3 DNA sequence: TGTGCCAGTAGTGGGACAGGGCGGAGCGGCACTGAAGCTTTCTTT. This codes for CASSGTGRSGTEAFF. The full variable domain, its missing parts supplied by reference TRBV19 and TRBJ1-1, is DGGITQSPKYLFRKEGQNVTLSCEQNLNHDAMYWYRQDPGQGLRLIYYSQIVNDFQKGDIAEGYSVSREKKESFPLTVTSAQKNPTAFYLCASSGTGRSGTEAFFGQGTRLTVV.

The genes are TRBV6-2 or TRBV6-3 and TRBJ1-6, with a weak D call TRBD1 (6 bases). The germline V gene has CDR1 MNHEY and CDR2 SVGEGT. The CDR3 spans 14 residues. The germline V and J ends were trimmed by 6 bases and 6 bases, with 12 bases remaining between them. CDR3 protein: CASSRGQGNSPLHF. CDR3 DNA: TGTGCCAGCAGCCGGGGACAAGGTAATTCACCCCTCCACTTT.

The gene calls are TRBV7-6 and TRBJ1-6, with D tentatively TRBD1 (5 bases). The CDR3 loop spans 13 amino acids. The V gene's germline CDR1 is SGHVS and CDR2 FNYEAQ. The V end lost 5 bases, the J end lost 9 bases, and 11 bases lay between the germline ends. As DNA, the CDR3 is TGTGCCAGCAGCCAGGGCGAAGGTTCACCCCTCCACTTT. As protein: CASSQGEGSPLHF.

The genes are TRBV4-3 and TRBJ2-4, with 8 bases fitting TRBD1. V trimming: 9 bases; J trimming: 5 bases; junction bases outside the gene matches: 6. This CDR3 contains 13 residues. Per the germline V gene, CDR1 is LGHNA and CDR2 is YSLEER. This chain's CDR3 is CASGQGLENIQYF. In DNA form, the CDR3 reads TGCGCCAGTGGACAGGGCCTCGAAAACATTCAGTACTTC.

The chain employs TRBV9 and TRBJ1-3; 9 nucleotides line up with TRBD1. Germline V gives CDR1 SGDLS, CDR2 YYNGEE. J lost 4 bases, V lost 3 bases, and 5 bases had no gene match. The CDR3 sequence is 15 residues long. CDR3 amino acids: CASSARTGVGNTIYF. The CDR3 DNA sequence: TGTGCCAGCAGCGCAAGGACAGGGGTAGGAAACACCATATATTTT.

This sequence joins TRBV7-8 and TRBJ2-7; D gene uncertain. Germline V gives CDR1 SGHVS, CDR2 FQNEAQ. Trimming took off 3 bases at V and 2 bases at J, with 11 bases between the two ends. The CDR3 spans 14 residues. In DNA form, the CDR3 reads TGTGCCAGCAGCTTTCTACTGGTGGCCTACGAGCAGTACTTC. This encodes CASSFLLVAYEQYF.

This clone was detected only once. This chain uses TRBV11-1 with TRBJ2-7; 9 bases map to TRBD1. Germline-derived CDR1 and CDR2 are SGHAT and FQDESV (reference sequence). CDR3 length: 13 residues. V was pared by 5 bases and J by 5 bases, with 4 bases of the junction left unmatched. The CDR3 bases are TGTGCCAGCAGCACCGGGACAGGGAACGAGCAGTACTTC. Its translation: CASSTGTGNEQYF.

This clone was detected a few times. The chain is built from TRBV2 and TRBJ1-1; 9 bases align to TRBD1. Unmatched junction bases numbered 4, after V lost 4 bases and J lost 7 bases. Germline V lookup: CDR1 SNHLY, CDR2 FYNNEI. This CDR3 has 13 amino acids. The CDR3 loop reads CASSGQGVVEAFF. For the CDR3, the DNA is TGTGCCAGCAGTGGACAGGGGGTCGTTGAAGCTTTCTTT.

The rearrangement links TRBV19 to TRBJ1-5; tentatively, D is TRBD1 (6 bases). Germline CDR1 and CDR2: LNHDA and SQIVND (reference sequence). V lost 2 bases to trimming and J lost 12 bases, with 14 bases between them. This CDR3 spans 13 amino acids. The CDR3 is CASSIQPGQYQHF. The CDR3 nucleotides are TGTGCCAGTAGTATACAGCCGGGACAATACCAGCATTTT. The full variable domain, in which reference TRBV19 and TRBJ1-5 provide the parts outside the CDR3, is DGGITQSPKYLFRKEGQNVTLSCEQNLNHDAMYWYRQDPGQGLRLIYYSQIVNDFQKGDIAEGYSVSREKKESFPLTVTSAQKNPTAFYLCASSIQPGQYQHFGDGTRLSIL.

CDR3 sequence (DNA): TGTGCCAGCAGTTTACGCCGTTCTAGCGGGTCTCTGCAAGAGACCCAGTACTTC. This codes for CASSLRRSSGSLQETQYF. The chain couples TRBV27 to TRBJ2-5; TRBD2 aligns across 8 bases. Germline CDR1 is MNHEY and CDR2 is SMNVEV (reference sequence). J lost 2 bases, V lost 2 bases, and 13 bases had no gene match. There are 18 residues in the CDR3.

This rearrangement joins TRBV27 to TRBJ2-2; no clear D. V lost 7 bases and J lost 6, with 15 bases in between. Looked up from germline, CDR1 is MNHEY and CDR2 is SMNVEV (reference sequence). The length of the CDR3 is 14 residues. The CDR3 sequence is CASTLGYRAGELFF. The DNA for the CDR3 is TGTGCCAGCACCCTTGGATACCGGGCCGGGGAGCTGTTTTTT.

This chain joins TRBV7-9 and TRBJ2-6; D possibly corresponds to TRBD1 (7 bases). The CDR3 is made up of 19 amino acids. The V gene lost 2 bases and the J gene lost 0 bases, with 17 bases spanning the gap. Per the germline V gene, CDR1 is SEHNR and CDR2 is FQNEAQ (reference sequence). The chain's CDR3 is CASSLTSPGGYSGANVLTF. The CDR3 nucleotides read TGTGCCAGCAGCTTAACCTCACCAGGGGGGTACTCTGGGGCCAACGTCCTGACTTTC.

J is TRBJ2-1 and V is TRBV4-3, with D unresolved. Germline V lookup: CDR1 LGHNA, CDR2 YSLEER. Between the trimmed V and J ends, which lost 0 bases and 6 bases, there was a span of 6 bases. This CDR3 comprises 13 residues. CDR3 sequence (DNA): TGCGCCAGCAGCCAAGATTCGGTCAATGAGCAGTTCTTC. Amino acid sequence: CASSQDSVNEQFF.

The genes are TRBV2 and TRBJ2-1, with 9 bases aligning to TRBD2. Germline CDR1 and CDR2: SNHLY and FYNNEI. With 8 bases clipped from V and 4 bases from J, the junction kept 6 bases outside the gene matches. The CDR3 loop spans 14 amino acids. The DNA for the CDR3 is TGTGCCAGCGGCGGGGGGGCCTGGTACAATGAGCAGTTCTTC. Translating gives CASGGGAWYNEQFF.

The V and J genes are TRBV6-2 or TRBV6-3 and TRBJ2-1, with a tentative D call TRBD2 (5 bases). Germline V CDR1 and CDR2: MNHEY, SVGEGT. The V end lost 2 bases, the J end lost 0 bases, and 5 bases lay between the germline ends. The CDR3 is 14 amino acids. The DNA for the CDR3 is TGTGCCAGCAGTTACGGGAGCTCCTACAATGAGCAGTTCTTC. The encoded protein is CASSYGSSYNEQFF.

J is TRBJ1-5 and V is TRBV24-1; D ambiguous. CDR3 length: 13 amino acids. Germline CDR1 and CDR2: KGHDR and SFDVKD. V was cut by 4 bases and J by 7 bases, with 10 bases left in between. The CDR3 DNA is TGTGCCACCAGTGAAAACTCATGGCAGCCCCAGCATTTT. This translates into CATSENSWQPQHF.

The V and J genes are TRBV7-2 and TRBJ2-5; TRBD1 might be the D (6 bases). This CDR3 region has 14 residues. Germline CDR1 reads SGHTA; CDR2 reads FQGNSA. V lost 2 bases to trimming and J lost 2 bases, with 9 bases between them. CDR3 DNA sequence: TGTGCCAGCAGCTTACGTGGGACACAAGAGACCCAGTACTTC. Its translation is CASSLRGTQETQYF. The full variable domain, in which reference TRBV7-2 and TRBJ2-5 provide the parts outside the CDR3, is GAGVSQSPSNKVTEKGKDVELRCDPISGHTALYWYRQSLGQGLEFLIYFQGNSAPDKSGLPSDRFSAERTGGSVSTLTIQRTQQEDSAVYLCASSLRGTQETQYFGPGTRLLVL.